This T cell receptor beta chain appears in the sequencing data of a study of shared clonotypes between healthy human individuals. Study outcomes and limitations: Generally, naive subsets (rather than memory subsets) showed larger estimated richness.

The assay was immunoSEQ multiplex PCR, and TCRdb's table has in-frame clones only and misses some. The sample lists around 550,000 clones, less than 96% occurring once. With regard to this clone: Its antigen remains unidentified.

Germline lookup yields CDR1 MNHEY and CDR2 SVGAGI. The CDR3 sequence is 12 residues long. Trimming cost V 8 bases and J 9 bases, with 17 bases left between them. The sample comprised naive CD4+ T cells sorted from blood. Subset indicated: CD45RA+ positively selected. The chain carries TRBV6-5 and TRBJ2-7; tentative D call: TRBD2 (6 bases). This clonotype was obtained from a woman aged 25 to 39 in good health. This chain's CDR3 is CASGTRRDLQYF. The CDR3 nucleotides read TGTGCCAGCGGAACTCGGAGGGATTTGCAGTACTTC.